This TCR beta chain was recorded in a study of tumor and adjacent non-tumor tissue in lung cancer. With respect to this clonotype: A much larger clone differs from this one at a single base, so this may be a read error.

Three rounds of nested PCR, following a modified ARM-PCR protocol, produced the TCRbeta library. Each CDR3 protein is one row after TCRdb ran MiXCR on the multiplex PCR reads. Of about 110,000 distinct CDR3 sequences in the sample, 62% were seen once. This sample's RNA came from whole unsorted tissue. Distant lung tissue was collected more than 3 cm away from the tumor edge. This TCR was recovered from a man aged 60 to 69 with non-small cell lung cancer. The specimen was distant non-tumor lung tissue.

The CDR3 loop is CASTSSGRVTNNIQYF. The CDR3 DNA reads as TGTGCCAGCACCTCGTCGGGCAGGGTGACCAATAACATTCAGTACTTC. The V and J genes are TRBV11-2 and TRBJ2-4; TRBD1 might be the D (5 bases). This CDR3 region has 16 residues. Germline-derived CDR1 and CDR2 are SGHAT and FQNNGV.